The 23 T cell receptor beta chains below come from one sample, sequenced in a study of blood T cells in healthy people across ages. Primed by a sample-barcoded 5' primer and a J-beta primer mix, a second PCR proceeded for 7 to 11 cycles. TCRdb fed the 5' RACE reads into MiXCR, producing one record per CDR3 protein. The sample carries hundreds of thousands of distinct CDR3 sequences, roughly 50% recorded once. Sequencing input: blood. The receptors derive from a woman in her sixties or seventies in good health.

The chain combines TRBV20-1 with TRBJ2-7; 11 positions agree with TRBD2. After removal of 6 bases from V and 4 bases from J, the junction contained 8 bases not matched to a gene. This CDR3 spans 14 amino acids. Germline-derived CDR1 and CDR2 are DFQATT and SNEGSKA (reference sequence). The CDR3 nucleotides are TGCAGTGCGAGACTAGCGGGATTTAGTTACGAGCAGTACTTC. Amino acids: CSARLAGFSYEQYF.

This clonotype turned up a few times. The chain combines TRBV27 with TRBJ1-2, with D possibly TRBD1 on 5 matching bases. V lost 2 bases to trimming and J lost 8 bases, with 15 bases between them. CDR3 length equals 14 residues. The germline gives CDR1 MNHEY, CDR2 SMNVEV (reference sequence). The CDR3 region is CASSLGARGGGYTF. In nucleotides, the CDR3 is TGTGCCAGCAGTTTAGGGGCCCGCGGCGGGGGCTACACCTTC.

This clonotype was recorded many times. V and J are TRBV7-2 and TRBJ2-7; D call uncertain. Germline assignment: CDR1 SGHTA and CDR2 FQGNSA. Trimming took off 8 bases at V and 6 bases at J, with 11 bases between the two ends. The CDR3 runs 11 residues. The CDR3 nucleotides are TGTGCCAGCGTTAAAGAGACCGAGCAGTACTTC. Its translation: CASVKETEQYF.

The J gene is TRBJ1-1, the V gene TRBV29-1; no firm D call. The V gene lost 0 bases and the J gene lost 10 bases, with 12 bases spanning the gap. Germline lookup yields CDR1 SQVTM and CDR2 ANQGSEA. The length of the CDR3 is 12 residues. CDR3 in amino acids: CSVEERSQLAFF. Written as DNA, the CDR3 is TGCAGCGTTGAAGAACGTAGCCAGTTAGCTTTCTTT.

Comment on this clonotype: Sequence at one end of the junction differs from germline and may be a read error. The V call is TRBV28, the J call TRBJ2-4, with unresolved D. CDR1 is MDHEN, CDR2 SYDVKM, per germline. CDR3 size: 15 residues. CDR3 sequence (DNA): TGTGCCAGCAGTTTAAACTTATTAGCCAAAAACATTCAGTACTTT. Translated: CASSLNLLAKNIQYF.

This chain uses TRBV7-2 with TRBJ1-6; 11 bases line up with TRBD1. CDR1 SGHTA and CDR2 FQGNSA come from the germline V gene. Losses at the gene ends were 1 base for V and 9 bases for J; bases not matched to a gene: 2. The CDR3 consists of 15 residues. The CDR3 region has the DNA TGTGCCAGCAGCTTAGGGGGACAGGGGGTTTCACCCCTCCACTTT. Its translation is CASSLGGQGVSPLHF.

This clonotype occurred once. The V gene is TRBV10-3, the J gene TRBJ2-5; 8 bases map to TRBD2. The DNA end is a closer match to TRBJ2-7, so the J assignment may be wrong. CDR1 is ENHRY and CDR2 is SYGVKD in the germline V gene. CDR3 length: 15 residues. CDR3 residues: CAISLGAGGGYEQYF. CDR3 nucleotides: TGTGCCATCAGCCTAGGCGCCGGGGGGGGCTACGAGCAGTACTTC.

The V and J genes are TRBV28 and TRBJ1-4, with TRBD1 matching over 8 bases. V was pared by 5 bases and J by 7 bases, with 6 bases of the junction left unmatched. Germline assignment: CDR1 MDHEN and CDR2 SYDVKM. The CDR3 runs 14 residues. The CDR3 loop is CASSRTGLGEKLFF. The CDR3 nucleotides are TGTGCCAGCAGTCGGACAGGGCTTGGTGAAAAACTGTTTTTT.

The chain couples TRBV10-2 to TRBJ1-1; no clear D. Trimming stripped 3 bases from V and 4 bases from J, with 15 bases between. The V gene's germline CDR1 is WSHSY and CDR2 SAAADI. This CDR3 is 15 amino acids long. CDR3 loop: CASSDSRDISTEAFF. In nucleotides, the CDR3 is TGCGCCAGCAGTGACTCGCGCGATATATCCACTGAAGCTTTCTTT.

This clonotype was seen only a few times. The V and J genes are TRBV20-1 and TRBJ2-6, with a weak D call TRBD1 (5 bases). The CDR3 runs 15 residues. Trimming removed 6 bases from V and 0 bases from J, with 12 bases in between. Germline V gene lookup returns CDR1 DFQATT and CDR2 SNEGSKA (reference sequence). The CDR3 DNA follows: TGCAGTGCCCAGACAGCCAACTCTGGGGCCAACGTCCTGACTTTC. It translates to CSAQTANSGANVLTF.

V gene TRBV20-1 combines with J gene TRBJ1-2; D is ambiguous. This CDR3 spans 15 amino acids. Trimming shortened V by 0 bases and J by 10 bases, and 21 bases separated the two germline ends. In germline, CDR1 is DFQATT, CDR2 SNEGSKA (reference sequence). CDR3 nucleotide sequence: TGCAGTGCTAGAGATGGTCTGCGGGCCTCCGTTGACTACACCTTC. Protein product: CSARDGLRASVDYTF.

This clonotype came up many times. Its ends do not fully match the called genes, so a read error is possible. J is TRBJ1-1 and V is TRBV7-3; D unresolved. The CDR3 extends over 13 amino acids. Per germline, CDR1 SGHTA and CDR2 FQGTGA. CDR3 protein: CASSLIENTEAFF. The CDR3 DNA is TGTGCCAGCAGTTTAATAGAGAACACTGAAGCTTTCTTT.

The genes are TRBV30 and TRBJ1-1; D is possibly TRBD1 (5 bases). The V end was cut by 2 bases, the J end by 0 bases, with 13 bases between. The CDR3 has 15 amino acids. CDR1 GTSNPN and CDR2 SVGIG come from the germline V gene (reference sequence). The CDR3 region has the DNA TGTGCCTGGAGTCGAAGGGGCGGGATGAACACTGAAGCTTTCTTT. Protein sequence: CAWSRRGGMNTEAFF.

In its sample, this clonotype was seen a few times. The chain carries TRBV7-2 and TRBJ1-6; perhaps TRBD1 as D (5 bases). The CDR3 covers 15 residues. Trimming took off 1 base at V and 7 bases at J, with 11 bases between the two ends. Germline values: CDR1 SGHTA, CDR2 FQGNSA. CDR3 nucleotide sequence: TGTGCCAGCAGCTTAGTGGGACGGCCGAATTCACCCCTCCACTTT. Translating it yields CASSLVGRPNSPLHF.

The rearrangement uses TRBV20-1 and TRBJ2-7; 7 bases map to TRBD1. Germline lookup yields CDR1 DFQATT and CDR2 SNEGSKA (reference sequence). Trimming cost V 0 bases and J 3 bases; bases outside gene matches: 20. CDR3 length: 19 residues. In DNA, the CDR3 is TGCAGTGCTAGAGATTATTTTACTGGGACAGCCAGGAACCTCTACGAGCAGTACTTC. It specifies CSARDYFTGTARNLYEQYF.

The V call is TRBV20-1, the J call TRBJ2-1, with D unresolved. The V gene's germline CDR1 is DFQATT and CDR2 SNEGSKA (reference sequence). Trimming took off 1 base at V and 2 bases at J, with 12 bases between the two ends. The CDR3 totals 15 residues. CDR3 sequence: CSARADRPAYNEQFF. The DNA for the CDR3 is TGCAGTGCTAGAGCCGATCGACCCGCCTACAATGAGCAGTTCTTC.

Only one count was recorded for this clonotype. V and J are TRBV6-2 or TRBV6-3 and TRBJ2-3, with TRBD2 identical over 14 bases. The CDR3 is 17 amino acids. J was trimmed by 3 bases and V by 6 bases; bases with no gene match: 8. The V gene's germline CDR1 is MNHEY and CDR2 SVGEGT. The CDR3 is CASRKWTSGRITDTQYF. DNA for the CDR3: TGTGCCAGCAGAAAGTGGACTAGCGGGAGGATTACAGATACGCAGTATTTT.

The J gene is TRBJ1-5, the V gene TRBV7-2; possibly TRBD1 for D (5 bases). The CDR3 length is 16 residues. CDR1 is SGHTA, CDR2 FQGNSA, per germline. V was cut by 1 base and J by 5 bases, with 15 bases left in between. CDR3 region: CASSLVGGLSDQPQHF. The CDR3 region has the DNA TGTGCCAGCAGCTTAGTGGGGGGATTATCGGATCAGCCCCAGCATTTT.

Only one count was recorded for this clonotype. The rearrangement uses TRBV6-2 or TRBV6-3 and TRBJ1-5; D is possibly TRBD1 (5 bases). Germline V CDR1 and CDR2: MNHEY, SVGEGT. This CDR3 has 15 amino acids. V gave up 6 bases and J gave up 4 bases, with 16 bases separating them. The CDR3 bases are TGTGCCAGCAGGGGACGGACCATCTCTAATCAGCCCCAGCATTTT. Its protein is CASRGRTISNQPQHF.

The CDR3 DNA sequence: TGCGCCAGCAAAGGTCTAGGGGGTAGCGGGACCGAAAGCTCCTACGAGCAGTACTTC. It specifies CASKGLGGSGTESSYEQYF. The chain is built from TRBV5-1 and TRBJ2-7, with 8 positions matching TRBD2. CDR3 size: 19 residues. Germline CDR1 SGHRS, CDR2 YFSETQ. V lost 6 bases and J lost 0; bases outside the gene matches: 20.

The chain uses TRBV2 and TRBJ2-1, with no clear D. The CDR3 is made up of 10 amino acids. CDR1 is SNHLY and CDR2 is FYNNEI in the germline V gene. The V end lost 6 bases, the J end lost 9 bases, and 6 bases lay between the germline ends. The CDR3 nucleotides read TGTGCCAGCAGATACGCTGAGCAGTTCTTC. Its protein product is CASRYAEQFF.

The CDR3 sequence is CASNLRGSPLHF. CDR3 bases: TGTGCCAGCAACCTACGGGGCTCACCCCTCCACTTT. J is TRBJ1-6 and V is TRBV7-2, with D perhaps matching TRBD1 (5 bases). V was cut by 7 bases and J by 10 bases, with 11 bases left in between. The CDR3 contains 12 residues. Germline V gene lookup returns CDR1 SGHTA and CDR2 FQGNSA.

J is TRBJ2-5 and V is TRBV4-2; 14 positions match TRBD2. Germline CDR1 reads LGHNA; CDR2 reads YNFKEQ. This CDR3 comprises 19 residues. The J segment lost 0 bases and the V segment lost 4 bases, leaving 10 bases of the junction unmatched. CDR3 nucleotide sequence: TGTGCCAGCAGCCTTGGGACTAGCGGGAGATGGGGGAACCAAGAGACCCAGTACTTC. Its protein product is CASSLGTSGRWGNQETQYF.